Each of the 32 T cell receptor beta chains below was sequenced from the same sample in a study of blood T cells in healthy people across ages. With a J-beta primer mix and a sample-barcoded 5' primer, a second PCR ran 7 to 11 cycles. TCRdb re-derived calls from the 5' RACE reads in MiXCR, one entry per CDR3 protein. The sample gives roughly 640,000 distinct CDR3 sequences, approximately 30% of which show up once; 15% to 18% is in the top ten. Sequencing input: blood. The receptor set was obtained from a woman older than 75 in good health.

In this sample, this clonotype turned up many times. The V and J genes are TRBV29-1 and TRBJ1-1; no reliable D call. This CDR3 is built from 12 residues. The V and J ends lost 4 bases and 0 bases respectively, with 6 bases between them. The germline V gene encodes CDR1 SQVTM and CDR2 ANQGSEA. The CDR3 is CSVAVLNTEAFF. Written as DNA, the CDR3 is TGCAGCGTTGCCGTACTGAACACTGAAGCTTTCTTT.

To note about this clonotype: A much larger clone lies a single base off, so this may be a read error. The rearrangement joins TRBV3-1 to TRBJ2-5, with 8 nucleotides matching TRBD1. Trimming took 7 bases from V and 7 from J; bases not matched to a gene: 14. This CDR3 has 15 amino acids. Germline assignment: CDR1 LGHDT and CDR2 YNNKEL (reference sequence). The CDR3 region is CASNLTGGDFGTQYF. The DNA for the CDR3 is TGTGCCAGCAACCTAACAGGGGGAGATTTTGGGACCCAGTACTTC.

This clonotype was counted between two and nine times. DNA of the CDR3: TGTGCCAGCAGCCCACGGACAGGGGGAGGAAGCAATCAGCCCCAGCATTTT. Amino acid sequence: CASSPRTGGGSNQPQHF. V gene TRBV7-8 combines with J gene TRBJ1-5; 10 bases fit TRBD1. The CDR3 sequence is 17 residues long. Germline CDR1 reads SGHVS; CDR2 reads FQNEAQ. With V trimmed by 5 bases and J by 1 base, 8 bases remained unmatched.

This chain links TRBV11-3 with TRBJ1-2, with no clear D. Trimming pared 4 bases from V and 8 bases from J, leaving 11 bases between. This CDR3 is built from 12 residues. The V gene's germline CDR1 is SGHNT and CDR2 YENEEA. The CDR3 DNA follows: TGTGCCAGCAGCTCCGGAATCAGAGGCTACACCTTC. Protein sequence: CASSSGIRGYTF.

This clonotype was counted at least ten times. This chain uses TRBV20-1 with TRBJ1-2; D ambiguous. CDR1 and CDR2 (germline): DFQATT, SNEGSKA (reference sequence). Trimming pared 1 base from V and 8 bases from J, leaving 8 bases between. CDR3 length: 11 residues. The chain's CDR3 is CSARGPGGYTF. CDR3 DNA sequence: TGCAGTGCTAGAGGGCCTGGGGGCTACACCTTC.

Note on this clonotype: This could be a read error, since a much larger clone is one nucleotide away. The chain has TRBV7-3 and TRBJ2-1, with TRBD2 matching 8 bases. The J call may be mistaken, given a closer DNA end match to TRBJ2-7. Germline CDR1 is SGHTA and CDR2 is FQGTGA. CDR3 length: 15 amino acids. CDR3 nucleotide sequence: TGTGCCAGCAGCCTTAGCGGGGCGACATACAATGAGCAGTACTTC. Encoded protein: CASSLSGATYNEQYF.

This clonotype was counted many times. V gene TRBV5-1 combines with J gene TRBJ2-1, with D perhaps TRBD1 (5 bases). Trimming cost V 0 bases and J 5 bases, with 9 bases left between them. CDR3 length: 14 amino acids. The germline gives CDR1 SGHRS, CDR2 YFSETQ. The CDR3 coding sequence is TGCGCCAGCAGCTTGGGGCAGGGTAACAATGAGCAGTTCTTC. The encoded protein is CASSLGQGNNEQFF.

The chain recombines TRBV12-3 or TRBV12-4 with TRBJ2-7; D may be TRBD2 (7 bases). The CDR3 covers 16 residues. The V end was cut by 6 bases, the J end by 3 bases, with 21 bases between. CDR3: CASRAGGNRVIYEQYF. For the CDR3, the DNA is TGTGCCAGCAGGGCCGGGGGGAACAGGGTTATCTACGAGCAGTACTTC.

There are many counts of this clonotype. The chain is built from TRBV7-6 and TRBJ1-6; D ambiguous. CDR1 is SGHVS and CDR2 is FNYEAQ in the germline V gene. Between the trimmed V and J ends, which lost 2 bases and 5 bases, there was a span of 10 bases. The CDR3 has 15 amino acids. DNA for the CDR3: TGTGCCAGCAGCTTACAAGGGAGTAATAATTCACCCCTCCACTTT. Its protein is CASSLQGSNNSPLHF. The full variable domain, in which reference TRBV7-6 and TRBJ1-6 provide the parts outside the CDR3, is GAGVSQSPRYKVTKRGQDVALRCDPISGHVSLYWYRQALGQGPEFLTYFNYEAQQDKSGLPNDRFSAERPEGSISTLTIQRTEQRDSAMYRCASSLQGSNNSPLHFGNGTRLTVT.

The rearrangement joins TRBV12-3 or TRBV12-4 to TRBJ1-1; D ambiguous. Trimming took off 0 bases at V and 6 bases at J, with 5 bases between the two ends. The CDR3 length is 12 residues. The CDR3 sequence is CASSLAYAEAFF. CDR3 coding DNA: TGTGCCAGCAGTTTAGCTTACGCTGAAGCTTTCTTT.

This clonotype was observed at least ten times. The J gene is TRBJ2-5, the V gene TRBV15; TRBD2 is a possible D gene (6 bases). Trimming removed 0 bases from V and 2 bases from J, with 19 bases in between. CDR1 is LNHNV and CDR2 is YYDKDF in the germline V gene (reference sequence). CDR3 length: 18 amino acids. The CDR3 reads CATSRDDARTTRQETQYF. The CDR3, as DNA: TGTGCCACCAGCAGAGATGACGCCCGGACTACCAGACAAGAGACCCAGTACTTC.

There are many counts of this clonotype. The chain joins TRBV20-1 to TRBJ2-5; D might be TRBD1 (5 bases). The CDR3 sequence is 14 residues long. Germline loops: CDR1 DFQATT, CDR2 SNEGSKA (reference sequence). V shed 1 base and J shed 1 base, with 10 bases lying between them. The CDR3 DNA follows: TGCAGTGCTAGAGTTAAGCAGGGCCAAGAGACCCAGTACTTC. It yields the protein CSARVKQGQETQYF.

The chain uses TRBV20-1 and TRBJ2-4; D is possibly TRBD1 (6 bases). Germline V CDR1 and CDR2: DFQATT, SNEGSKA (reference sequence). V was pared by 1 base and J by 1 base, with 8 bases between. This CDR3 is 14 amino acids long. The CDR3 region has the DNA TGCAGTGCTAGAGCAGGGGAGGCCAAAAACATTCAGTACTTC. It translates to CSARAGEAKNIQYF.

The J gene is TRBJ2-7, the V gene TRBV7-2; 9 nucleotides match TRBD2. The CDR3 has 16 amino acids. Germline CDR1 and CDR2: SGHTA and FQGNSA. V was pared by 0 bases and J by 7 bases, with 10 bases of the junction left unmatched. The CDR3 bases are TGTGCCAGCAGCTTAGCGCGGCTAGCGGGGAACAATGAGCAGTACTTC. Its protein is CASSLARLAGNNEQYF.

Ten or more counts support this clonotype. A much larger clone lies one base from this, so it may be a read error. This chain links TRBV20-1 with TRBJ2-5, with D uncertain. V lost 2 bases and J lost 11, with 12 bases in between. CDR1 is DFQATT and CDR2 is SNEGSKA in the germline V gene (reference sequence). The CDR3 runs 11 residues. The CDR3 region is CSARTPGQQYF. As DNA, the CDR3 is TGCAGTGCTAGAACCCCAGGCCAGCAGTACTTC.

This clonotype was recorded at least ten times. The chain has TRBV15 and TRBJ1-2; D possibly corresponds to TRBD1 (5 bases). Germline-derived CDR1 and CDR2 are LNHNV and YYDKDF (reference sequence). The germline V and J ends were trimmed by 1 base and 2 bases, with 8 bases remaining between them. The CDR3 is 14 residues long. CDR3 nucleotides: TGTGCCACCAGCAGAGGGACATCGAACTATGGCTACACCTTC. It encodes CATSRGTSNYGYTF.

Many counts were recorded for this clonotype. CDR3 DNA sequence: TGTGCCAGCAGGATGACAGGGATAAGTGAAAAACTGTTTTTT. Its protein product is CASRMTGISEKLFF. V gene TRBV12-3 or TRBV12-4 combines with J gene TRBJ1-4; 7 nucleotides align to TRBD1. The CDR3 length is 14 residues. V shed 6 bases, J shed 7 bases, and the junction held 8 bases outside the gene matches.

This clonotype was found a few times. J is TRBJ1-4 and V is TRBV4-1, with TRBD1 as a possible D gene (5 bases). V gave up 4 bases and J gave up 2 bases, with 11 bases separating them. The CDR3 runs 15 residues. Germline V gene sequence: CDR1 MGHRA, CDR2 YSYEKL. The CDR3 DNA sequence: TGCGCCAGCAGCCTTACTGAGGGGACTAATGAAAAACTGTTTTTT. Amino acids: CASSLTEGTNEKLFF.

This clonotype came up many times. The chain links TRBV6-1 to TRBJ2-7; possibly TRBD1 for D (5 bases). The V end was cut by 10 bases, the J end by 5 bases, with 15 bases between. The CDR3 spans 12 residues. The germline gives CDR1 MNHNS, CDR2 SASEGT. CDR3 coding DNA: TGTGCCACCGGTGGACACCGGGACGAGCAGTACTTC. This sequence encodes CATGGHRDEQYF.

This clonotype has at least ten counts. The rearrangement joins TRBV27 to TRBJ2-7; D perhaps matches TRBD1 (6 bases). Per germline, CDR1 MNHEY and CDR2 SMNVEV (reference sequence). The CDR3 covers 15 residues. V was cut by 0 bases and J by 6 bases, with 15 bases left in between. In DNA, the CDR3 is TGTGCCAGCAGTTTATCGTATAACAGGGCTGGCGAGCAGTACTTC. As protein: CASSLSYNRAGEQYF.

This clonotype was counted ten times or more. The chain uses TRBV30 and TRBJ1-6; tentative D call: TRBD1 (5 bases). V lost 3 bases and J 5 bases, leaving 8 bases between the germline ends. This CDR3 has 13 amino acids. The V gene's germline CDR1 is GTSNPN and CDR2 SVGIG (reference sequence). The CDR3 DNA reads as TGTGCCTGGAGGACGGGGGATAATTCACCCCTCCACTTT. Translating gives CAWRTGDNSPLHF.

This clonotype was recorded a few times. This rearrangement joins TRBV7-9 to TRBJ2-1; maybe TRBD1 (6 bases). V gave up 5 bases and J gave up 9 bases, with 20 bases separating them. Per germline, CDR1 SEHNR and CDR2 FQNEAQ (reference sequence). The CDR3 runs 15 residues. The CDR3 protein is CASSTGTTLKAEQFF. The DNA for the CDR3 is TGTGCCAGCAGCACAGGGACGACCCTTAAGGCTGAGCAGTTCTTC.

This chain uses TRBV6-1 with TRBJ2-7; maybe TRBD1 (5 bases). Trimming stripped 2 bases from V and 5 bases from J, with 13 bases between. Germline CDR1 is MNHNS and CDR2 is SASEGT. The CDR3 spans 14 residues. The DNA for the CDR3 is TGTGCCAGCAGTGAATCGGGCAGGGTGAACGAGCAGTACTTC. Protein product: CASSESGRVNEQYF.

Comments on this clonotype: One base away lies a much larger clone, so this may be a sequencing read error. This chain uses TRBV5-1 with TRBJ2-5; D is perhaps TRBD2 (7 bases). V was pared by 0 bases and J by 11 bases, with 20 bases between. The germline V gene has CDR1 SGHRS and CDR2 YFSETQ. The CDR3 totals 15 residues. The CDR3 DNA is TGCGCCAGCAGCTTGGTTGGGGGGGCGTACAATGAGCAGTACTTC. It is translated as CASSLVGGAYNEQYF.

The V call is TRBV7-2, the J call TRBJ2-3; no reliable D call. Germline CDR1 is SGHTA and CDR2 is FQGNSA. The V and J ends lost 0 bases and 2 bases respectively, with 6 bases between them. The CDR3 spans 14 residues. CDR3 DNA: TGTGCCAGCAGCTTAGCGCTCATCACAGATACGCAGTATTTT. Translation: CASSLALITDTQYF. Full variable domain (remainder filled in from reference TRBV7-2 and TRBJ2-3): GAGVSQSPSNKVTEKGKDVELRCDPISGHTALYWYRQSLGQGLEFLIYFQGNSAPDKSGLPSDRFSAERTGGSVSTLTIQRTQQEDSAVYLCASSLALITDTQYFGPGTRLTVL.

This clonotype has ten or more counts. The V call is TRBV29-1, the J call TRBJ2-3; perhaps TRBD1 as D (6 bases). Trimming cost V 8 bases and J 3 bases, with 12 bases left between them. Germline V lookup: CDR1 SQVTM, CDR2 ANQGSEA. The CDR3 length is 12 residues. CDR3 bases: TGCAGCTCAGGGGCCGGGACAGATACGCAGTATTTT. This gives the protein CSSGAGTDTQYF.

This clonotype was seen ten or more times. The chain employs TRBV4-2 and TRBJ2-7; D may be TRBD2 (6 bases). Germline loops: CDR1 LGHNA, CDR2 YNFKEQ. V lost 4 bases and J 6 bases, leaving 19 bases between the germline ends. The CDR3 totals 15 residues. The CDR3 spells CASSPGGVLVGEQYF. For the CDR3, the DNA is TGTGCCAGCAGCCCCGGAGGGGTACTGGTGGGCGAGCAGTACTTC.

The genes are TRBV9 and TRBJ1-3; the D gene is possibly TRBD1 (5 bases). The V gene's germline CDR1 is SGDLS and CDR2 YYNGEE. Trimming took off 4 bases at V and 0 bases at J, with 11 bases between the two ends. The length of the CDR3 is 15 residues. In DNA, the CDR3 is TGTGCCAGCAGCCCCCGTGGGACCTCTGGAAACACCATATATTTT. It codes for CASSPRGTSGNTIYF.

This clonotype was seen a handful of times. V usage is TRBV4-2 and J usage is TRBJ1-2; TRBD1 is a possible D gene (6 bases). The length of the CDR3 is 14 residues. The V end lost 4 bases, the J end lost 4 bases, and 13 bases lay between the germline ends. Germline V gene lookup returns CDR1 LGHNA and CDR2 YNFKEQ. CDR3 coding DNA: TGTGCCAGCAGCCGGGTCGGACAGACCTATGGCTACACCTTC. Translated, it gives CASSRVGQTYGYTF.

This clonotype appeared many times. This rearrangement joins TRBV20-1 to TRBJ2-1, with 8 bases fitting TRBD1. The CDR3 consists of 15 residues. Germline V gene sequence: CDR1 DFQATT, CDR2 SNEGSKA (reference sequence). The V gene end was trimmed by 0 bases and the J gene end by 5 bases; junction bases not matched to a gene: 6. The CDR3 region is CSARDAHRGDNEQFF. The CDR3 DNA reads TGCAGTGCTAGAGATGCCCACAGGGGGGACAATGAGCAGTTCTTC.

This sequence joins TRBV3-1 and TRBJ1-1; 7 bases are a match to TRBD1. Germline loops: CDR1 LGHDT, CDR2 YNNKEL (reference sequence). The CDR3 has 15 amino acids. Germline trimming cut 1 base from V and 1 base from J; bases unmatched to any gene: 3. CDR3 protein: CASSQAGTANTEAFF. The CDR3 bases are TGTGCCAGCAGCCAAGCCGGGACAGCGAACACTGAAGCTTTCTTT.

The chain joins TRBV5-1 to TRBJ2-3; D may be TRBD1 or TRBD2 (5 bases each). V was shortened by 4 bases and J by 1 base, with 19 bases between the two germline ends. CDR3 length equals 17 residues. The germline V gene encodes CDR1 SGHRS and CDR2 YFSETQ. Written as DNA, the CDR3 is TGCGCCAGCAGCCCTAGACCACTAGTGGGGGGCACAGATACGCAGTATTTT. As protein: CASSPRPLVGGTDTQYF. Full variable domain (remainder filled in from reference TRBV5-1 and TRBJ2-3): KAGVTQTPRYLIKTRGQQVTLSCSPISGHRSVSWYQQTPGQGLQFLFEYFSETQRNKGNFPGRFSGRQFSNSRSEMNVSTLELGDSALYLCASSPRPLVGGTDTQYFGPGTRLTVL.